The 2 T cell receptor beta chains below were found in one sample sequenced in a study of CD4+ T cells in melanoma. This table comes from immunoSEQ multiplex PCR, and its TCRdb copy is limited to in-frame clones, with some not included. The sample has about 10,000 clones; about 66% are singletons. Sequenced sample: cells from a culture (not recorded whether cultured in vitro). Source of these receptors: a human donor with melanoma.

This clone has more than one count but fewer than ten. The chain joins TRBV2 to TRBJ1-3; possible D gene TRBD1, 5 bases. The CDR3 has 15 amino acids. Germline V CDR1 and CDR2: SNHLY, FYNNEI. The germline V and J ends were trimmed by 6 bases and 2 bases, with 14 bases remaining between them. The CDR3 DNA reads as TGTGCCAGCAGACGGACTCAGGGAACTGGAAACACCATATATTTT. Its protein is CASRRTQGTGNTIYF. Together with reference TRBV2 and TRBJ1-3, the CDR3 gives the full variable domain: EPEVTQTPSHQVTQMGQEVILRCVPISNHLYFYWYRQILGQKVEFLVSFYNNEISEKSEIFDDQFSVERPDGSNFTLKIRSTKLEDSAMYFCASRRTQGTGNTIYFGEGSWLTVV.

The chain combines TRBV28 with TRBJ1-2; D uncertain. Germline V gene sequence: CDR1 MDHEN, CDR2 SYDVKM. V gave up 7 bases and J gave up 2 bases, with 14 bases separating them. The CDR3 has 14 residues. The CDR3 DNA follows: TGTGCCAGCAAGTCAGACCGTGTGAACTATGGCTACACCTTC. It translates to CASKSDRVNYGYTF.